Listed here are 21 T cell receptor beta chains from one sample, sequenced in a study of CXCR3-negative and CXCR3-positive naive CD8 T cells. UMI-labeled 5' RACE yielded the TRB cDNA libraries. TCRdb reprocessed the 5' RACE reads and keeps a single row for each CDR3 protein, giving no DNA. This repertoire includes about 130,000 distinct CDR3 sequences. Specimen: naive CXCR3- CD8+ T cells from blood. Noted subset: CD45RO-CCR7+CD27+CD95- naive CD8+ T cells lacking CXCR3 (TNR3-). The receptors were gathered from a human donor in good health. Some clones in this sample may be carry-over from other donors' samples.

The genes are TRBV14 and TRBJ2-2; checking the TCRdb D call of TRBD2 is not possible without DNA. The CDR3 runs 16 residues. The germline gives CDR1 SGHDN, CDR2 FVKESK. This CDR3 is CASSQAGLVGAGELFF.

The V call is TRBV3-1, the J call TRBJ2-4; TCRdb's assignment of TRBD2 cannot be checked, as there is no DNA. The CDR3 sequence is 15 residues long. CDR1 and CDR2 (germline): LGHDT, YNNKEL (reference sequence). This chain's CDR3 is CASSRKRERVNIQYF.

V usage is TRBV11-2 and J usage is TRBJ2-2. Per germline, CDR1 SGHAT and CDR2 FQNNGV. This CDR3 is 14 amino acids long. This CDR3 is CASTWGGNTGELFF.

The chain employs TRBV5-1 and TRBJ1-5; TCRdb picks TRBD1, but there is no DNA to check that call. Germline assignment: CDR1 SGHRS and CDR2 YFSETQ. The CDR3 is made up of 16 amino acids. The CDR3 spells CASSNRDRVREQPQHF.

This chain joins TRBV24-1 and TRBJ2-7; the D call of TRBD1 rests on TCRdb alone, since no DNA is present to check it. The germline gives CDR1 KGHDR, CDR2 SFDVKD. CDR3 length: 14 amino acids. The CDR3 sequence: CATTTDIDHYEQYF.

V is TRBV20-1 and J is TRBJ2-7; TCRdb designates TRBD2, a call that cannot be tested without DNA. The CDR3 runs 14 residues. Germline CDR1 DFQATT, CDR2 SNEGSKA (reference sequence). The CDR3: CSAMLSGRAHEQYF.

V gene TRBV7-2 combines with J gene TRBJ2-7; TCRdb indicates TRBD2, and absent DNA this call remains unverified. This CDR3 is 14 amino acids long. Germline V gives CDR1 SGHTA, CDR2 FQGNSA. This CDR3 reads CASSWGLVDYEQYF.

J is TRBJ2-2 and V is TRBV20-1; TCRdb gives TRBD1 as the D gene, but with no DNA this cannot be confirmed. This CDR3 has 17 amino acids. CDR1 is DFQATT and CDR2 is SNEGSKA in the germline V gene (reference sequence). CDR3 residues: CSAGDLRDHGNTGELFF.

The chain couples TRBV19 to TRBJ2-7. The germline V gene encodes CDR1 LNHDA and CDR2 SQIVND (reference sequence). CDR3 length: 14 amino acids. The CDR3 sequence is CASSITQSSYEQYF.

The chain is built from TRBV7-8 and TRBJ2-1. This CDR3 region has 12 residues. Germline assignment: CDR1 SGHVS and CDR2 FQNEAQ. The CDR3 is CASSLGQNEQFF. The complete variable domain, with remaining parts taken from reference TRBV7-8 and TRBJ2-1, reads GAGVSQSPRYKVAKRGQDVALRCDPISGHVSLFWYQQALGQGPEFLTYFQNEAQLDKSGLPSDRFFAERPEGSVSTLKIQRTQQEDSAVYLCASSLGQNEQFFGPGTRLTVL.

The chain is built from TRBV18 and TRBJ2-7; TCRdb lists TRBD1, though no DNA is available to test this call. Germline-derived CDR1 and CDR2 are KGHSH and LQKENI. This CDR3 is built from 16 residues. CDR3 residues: CASSSEPGQGTYEQYF.

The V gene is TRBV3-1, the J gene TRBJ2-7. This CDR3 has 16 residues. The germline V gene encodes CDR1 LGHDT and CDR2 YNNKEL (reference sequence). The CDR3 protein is CASSQDSWTEYYEQYF.

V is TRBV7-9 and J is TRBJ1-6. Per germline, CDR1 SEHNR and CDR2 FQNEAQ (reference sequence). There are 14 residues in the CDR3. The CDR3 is CASSLRNYNSPLHF. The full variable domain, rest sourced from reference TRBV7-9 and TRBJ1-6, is DTGVSQNPRHKITKRGQNVTFRCDPISEHNRLYWYRQTLGQGPEFLTYFQNEAQLEKSRLLSDRFSAERPKGSFSTLEIQRTEQGDSAMYLCASSLRNYNSPLHFGNGTRLTVT.

The CDR3 loop reads CASSYRQNNYEQYF. This sequence joins TRBV7-2 and TRBJ2-7; no DNA is available, so the TRBD1 call from TCRdb remains unchecked. The germline gives CDR1 SGHTA, CDR2 FQGNSA. CDR3 size: 14 residues.

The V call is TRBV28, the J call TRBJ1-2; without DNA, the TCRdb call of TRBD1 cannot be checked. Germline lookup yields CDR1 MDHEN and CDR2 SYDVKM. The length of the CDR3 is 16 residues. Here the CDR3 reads CASSYQTGTAIYGYTF.

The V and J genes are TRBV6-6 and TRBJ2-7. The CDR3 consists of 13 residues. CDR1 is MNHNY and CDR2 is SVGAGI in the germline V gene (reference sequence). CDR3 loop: CASSYSAPYEQYF.

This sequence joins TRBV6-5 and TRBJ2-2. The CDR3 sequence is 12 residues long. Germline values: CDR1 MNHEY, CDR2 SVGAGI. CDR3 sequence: CASTFTGGELFF.

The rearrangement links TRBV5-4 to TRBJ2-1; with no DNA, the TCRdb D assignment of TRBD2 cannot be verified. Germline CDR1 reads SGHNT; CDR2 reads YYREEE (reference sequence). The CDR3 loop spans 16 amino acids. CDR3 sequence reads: CASSLGVAGAYNEQFF.

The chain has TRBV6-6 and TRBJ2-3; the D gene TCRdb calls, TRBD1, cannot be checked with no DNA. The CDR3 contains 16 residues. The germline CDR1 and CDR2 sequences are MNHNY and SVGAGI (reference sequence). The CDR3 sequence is CASSSLGGTSTDTQYF.

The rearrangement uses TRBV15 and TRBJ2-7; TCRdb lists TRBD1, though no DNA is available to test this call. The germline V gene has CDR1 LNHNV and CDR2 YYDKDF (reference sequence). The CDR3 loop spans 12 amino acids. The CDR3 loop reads CATSRGGREQYF. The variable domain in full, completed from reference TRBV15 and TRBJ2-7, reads DAMVIQNPRYQVTQFGKPVTLSCSQTLNHNVMYWYQQKSSQAPKLLFHYYDKDFNNEADTPDNFQSRRPNTSFCFLDIRSPGLGDTAMYLCATSRGGREQYFGPGTRLTVT.

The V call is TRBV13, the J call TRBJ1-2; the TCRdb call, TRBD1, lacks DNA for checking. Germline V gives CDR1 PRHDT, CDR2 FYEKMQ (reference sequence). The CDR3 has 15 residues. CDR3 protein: CASSLGTGANYGYTF. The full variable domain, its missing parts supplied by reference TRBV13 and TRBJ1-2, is AAGVIQSPRHLIKEKRETATLKCYPIPRHDTVYWYQQGPGQDPQFLISFYEKMQSDKGSIPDRFSAQQFSDYHSELNMSSLELGDSALYFCASSLGTGANYGYTFGSGTRLTVV.